This T cell receptor (beta chain) was retrieved from a study of T-cell memory formation after mild COVID-19 (dated by TCRdb to 2020 to 2022). For the study in its entirety: Most TCR sequence clusters were specific to one of the two donors. In a couple of donors, T-cell clones that expanded and contracted after mild COVID-19 were followed by sequencing TCRalpha and TCRbeta repertoires longitudinally. Two young, previously healthy adult volunteers, one female and one male, were included in the cohort.

Data came from an Illumina NovaSeq 6000. TCRalpha and TCRbeta cDNA libraries were constructed by 5'RACE with constant-segment primers, with sample barcodes and unique molecular identifiers being introduced. Trizol reagent was used to extract RNA from every sample. Amplification of the libraries took two PCR steps, and the second step added a second sample barcode plus Illumina TruSeq adapters. Libraries were sequenced on an Illumina NovaSeq with 2 x 150 bp paired-end reads. Concerning the study's data processing: Reads were demultiplexed and collapsed into UMI-guided consensus sequences with migec v1.2.7. Using mixcr v2.1.11, UMI consensuses were aligned to TRA and TRB V and J templates and then assembled into clonotypes. A clonotype was counted as expanded or contracted only when both edgeR and NoisET called the clonotype significant, with the noise models trained on biological replicates. For edgeR calls, the thresholds were a false discovery rate-adjusted p below 0.01 and a log2 fold-change of 1. PCA with hierarchical clustering of max-normalized trajectories of the 1000 most abundant clonotypes was used as exploratory dynamics analysis. The CD4 or CD8 phenotype of responding clones was assigned using the separately sequenced CD4+ and CD8+ repertoires. TCRdb passed the public sequencing reads through fastp at Q25 and MiXCR, retaining productive beta sequences. Each record represents a unique CDR3 protein, reported with the most common genes and DNA among its rows. V and J calls and clone size were set by TCRdb, not the authors. Present in this sample are about 400,000 distinct CDR3 sequences, approximately 24% of which were seen just once. Jointly, the top ten make up around 9% of the sample.

About this clonotype itself: Its cognate antigen has yet to be identified. No quality values exist for individual bases; no much larger clone is one base distant.

Summary of the overall study and its limitations: The study included only a couple of mild cases, and larger cohorts that include severe cases with pre-infection samples were judged to be necessary. Whether the second-wave clones peaking on day 37 were SARS-CoV-2 specific was not confirmed. Some responding clones were detected in pre-infection memory, suggesting pre-existing cross-reactive memory T cells joined the SARS-CoV-2 response. Clones contracting from day 15 to 85 had balanced CD4/CD8 phenotypes, while a second wave expanding from day 15 to 37 was biased towards CD4+. Contracting CD4+ clones appeared mostly in the CM and EM memory subsets, whereas CD8+ clones were enriched in EMRA.

PBMCs were isolated by Ficoll-Paque density gradient centrifugation. This sequence originates from an adult woman who had mild COVID-19 (a few samples of this study predate the infection). The sample titles of this study are shuffled in the database, so cell type and time point are left out; the donor was told from shared clones. Source material: PBMCs or a T cell subset sorted from them (not recorded which).

The CDR3 protein sequence reads: CATSGAGTASNGYTF. The DNA sequence reads TGTGCCACCAGTGGGGCCGGGACAGCGTCGAATGGCTACACCTTC. The chain joins TRBV24-1 to TRBJ1-2; 7 bases in the junction line up with TRBD1. Inclusive of the bounding cysteine and phenylalanine, the CDR3 is 15 residues long. Only the CDR3 DNA stays, 45 bases, in frame from base 1. The germline V end is reduced by 5 bases and the J end by 6 bases; junction bases left unmatched: 11. Looking up the germline V gene yields CDR1 KGHDR and CDR2 SFDVKD.